Included here is one T cell receptor beta chain sequence, with context. These data belong to a study of T cell responses to AZD1222 COVID-19 vaccine. V gave up 8 bases and J gave up 0 bases, with 8 bases separating them. The CDR3 runs to 12 residues. The germline gives CDR1 MDHEN, CDR2 SYDVKM. Some clones are missing from TCRdb's copy, which holds only in-frame ones; the method was immunoSEQ multiplex PCR. The sample lists 180,000 or so clones; 88% were seen once. This receptor was identified in an adult who received the AZD1222 COVID-19 vaccine. The chain carries TRBV28 and TRBJ2-7; D is unclear. Sample: peripheral blood, taken 28 days after the second AZD1222 dose. The CDR3: CASRGNSYEQYF. DNA for the CDR3: TGTGCCAGCCGCGGCAACTCCTACGAGCAGTACTTC. The whole variable domain, filled in from reference TRBV28 and TRBJ2-7, reads DVKVTQSSRYLVKRTGEKVFLECVQDMDHENMFWYRQDPGLGLRLIYFSYDVKMKEKGDIPEGYSVSREKKERFSLILESASTNQTSMYLCASRGNSYEQYFGPGTRLTVT.